Included here is one TCR beta chain sequence, with context. This sample is drawn from a study of blood T cell repertoires in COVID-19. Study information: Specimens from acute and convalescent COVID-19 originated in the United States, Italy and Spain. T cells, B-cell-depleted T cells, or PBMCs provided the cDNA or gDNA that served as material.

As originally analysed: It was from reference gene primer amplification that nucleated cell counts were estimated. TCRdb's table, derived via immunoSEQ multiplex PCR, lists solely in-frame clones and lacks some. For V, J and clone size, that table is used; D and trimming come from the DNA. The sample records about 100,000 clones, around 92% being singletons. In germline, CDR1 is SGHTS, CDR2 YDEGEE. The V and J ends lost 0 bases and 1 base respectively, with 11 bases between them. The CDR3 spans 16 residues. Sequenced input: peripheral blood. The V call is TRBV5-8, the J call TRBJ1-5; D uncertain. This TCR came from a man in his fifties with active COVID-19. CDR3 amino acids: CASSLVRGLSNQPQHF. CDR3 sequence (DNA): TGTGCCAGCAGCTTGGTTCGAGGACTGAGCAATCAGCCCCAGCATTTT.